Detailed here is one T cell receptor beta chain. The data derive from a study of blood T cell repertoires in COVID-19. On the study more broadly: Sources were T cells, B-cell-depleted T cells, or PBMCs; the material itself was cDNA or gDNA.

Germline V lookup: CDR1 GTSNPN, CDR2 SVGIG (reference sequence). The CDR3 covers 11 residues. The ends were cut back, 3 bases at V and 11 bases at J, with 13 bases in the middle. In the original workflow: Reference gene primers were amplified, and this amplification served to estimate nucleated cell counts. Produced via immunoSEQ multiplex PCR; TCRdb's table is partial and in-frame only. V and J calls and clone size come straight from that table; D and trimming were deduced from the DNA. This table holds 260,000 or so clones, about four fifths found once. The sequence derives from a woman over 75 with COVID-19, enrolled during active disease. The sample taken for sequencing was peripheral blood. The V and J genes are TRBV30 and TRBJ1-1; possible D gene TRBD1, 5 bases. In DNA form, the CDR3 reads TGTGCCTGGAGGGGGCCCCTCGAGGCTTTCTTT. Its translation: CAWRGPLEAFF. The full variable domain, its missing parts supplied by reference TRBV30 and TRBJ1-1, is SQTIHQWPATLVQPVGSPLSLECTVEGTSNPNLYWYRQAAGRGLQLLFYSVGIGQISSEVPQNLSASRPQDRQFILSSKKLLLSDSGFYLCAWRGPLEAFFGQGTRLTVV.